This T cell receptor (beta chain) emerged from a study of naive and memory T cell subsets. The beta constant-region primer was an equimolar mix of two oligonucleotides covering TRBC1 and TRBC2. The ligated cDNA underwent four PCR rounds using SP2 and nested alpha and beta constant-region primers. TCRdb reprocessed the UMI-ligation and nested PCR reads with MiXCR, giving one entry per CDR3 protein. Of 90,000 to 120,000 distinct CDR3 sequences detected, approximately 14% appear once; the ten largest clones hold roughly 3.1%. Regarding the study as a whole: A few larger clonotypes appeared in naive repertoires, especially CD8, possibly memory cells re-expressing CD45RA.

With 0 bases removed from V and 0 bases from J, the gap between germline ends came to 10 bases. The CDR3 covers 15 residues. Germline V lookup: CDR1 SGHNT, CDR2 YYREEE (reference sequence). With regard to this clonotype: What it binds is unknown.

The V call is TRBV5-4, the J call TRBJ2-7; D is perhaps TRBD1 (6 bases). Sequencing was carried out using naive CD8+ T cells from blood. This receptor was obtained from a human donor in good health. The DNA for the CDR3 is TGTGCCAGCAGCTTGGCGACAGGATTCTCCTACGAGCAGTACTTC. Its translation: CASSLATGFSYEQYF.